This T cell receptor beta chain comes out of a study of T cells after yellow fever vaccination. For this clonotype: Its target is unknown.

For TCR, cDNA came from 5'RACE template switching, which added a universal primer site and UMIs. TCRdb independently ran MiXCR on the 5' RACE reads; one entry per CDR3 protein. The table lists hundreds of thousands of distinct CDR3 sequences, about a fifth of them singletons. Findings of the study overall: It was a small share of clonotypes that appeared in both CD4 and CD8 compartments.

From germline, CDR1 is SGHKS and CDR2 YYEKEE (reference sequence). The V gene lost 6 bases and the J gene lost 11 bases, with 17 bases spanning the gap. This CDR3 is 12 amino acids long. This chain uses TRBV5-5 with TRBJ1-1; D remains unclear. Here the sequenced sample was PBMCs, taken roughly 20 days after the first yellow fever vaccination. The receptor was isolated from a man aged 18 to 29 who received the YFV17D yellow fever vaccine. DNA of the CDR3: TGTGCCAGCACCCGTACGAAGGAACGCGCTTTCTTT. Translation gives CASTRTKERAFF.